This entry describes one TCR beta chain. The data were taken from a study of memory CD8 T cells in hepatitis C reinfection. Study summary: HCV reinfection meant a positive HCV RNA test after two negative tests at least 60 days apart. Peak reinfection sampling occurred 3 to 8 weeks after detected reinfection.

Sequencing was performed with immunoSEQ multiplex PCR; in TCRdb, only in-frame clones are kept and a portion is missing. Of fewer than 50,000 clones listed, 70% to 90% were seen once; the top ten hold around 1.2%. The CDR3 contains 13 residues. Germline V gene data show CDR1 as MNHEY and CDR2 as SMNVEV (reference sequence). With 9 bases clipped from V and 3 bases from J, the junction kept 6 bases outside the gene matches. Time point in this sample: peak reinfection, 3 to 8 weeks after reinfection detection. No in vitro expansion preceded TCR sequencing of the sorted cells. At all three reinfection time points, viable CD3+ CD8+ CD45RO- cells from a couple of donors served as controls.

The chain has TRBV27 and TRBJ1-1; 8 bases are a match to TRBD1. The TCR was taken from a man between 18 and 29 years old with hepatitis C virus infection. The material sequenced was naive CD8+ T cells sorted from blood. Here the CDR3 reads CASRTGKYTEAFF. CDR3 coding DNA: TGTGCCAGTAGGACAGGGAAATACACTGAAGCTTTCTTT.